This TCR beta chain was sequenced in a study of cytomegalovirus exposure and HLA in healthy donors. Study-wide background: As an earlier analysis found, about 190 million T cells yielded about 120 million unique TCR beta sequences. HLA-typed donors contributed about 85 million unique TCRs, which were held in an early data release. General study points: Researchers reported in a later analysis that a missense DCLRE1C variant was tied to TCR beta V- and J-gene trimming. In an earlier analysis, in some 500 donors, most V segments appeared productive either ~90% or ~30% of the time.

Amplification used 60 Vbeta primers and 13 Jbeta primers. Profiled with immunoSEQ multiplex PCR; TCRdb holds only in-frame clones, not every one. The sample shows some 140,000 clones, more than 75% of them seen only once. A word on this clone: No antigen is known for it.

This sequence was found in a woman between 45 and 65 years old in good health and CMV-seropositive. Sequences were obtained from PBMCs.

The CDR3 coding sequence is TGTGCCAGCAGCGTTATCACTACCACCGGGGAGCTGTTTTTT. It translates to CASSVITTTGELFF. This sequence joins TRBV9 and TRBJ2-2; the D is unclear. The ends were cut back, 2 bases at V and 4 bases at J, with 9 bases in the middle. The germline V gene encodes CDR1 SGDLS and CDR2 YYNGEE. This CDR3 is built from 14 residues.